This TCR beta chain was observed in a study of blood T cell repertoires in COVID-19 (dated by TCRdb to the early 2020s). In the study overall: Samples from collaborators originated in the United States, Italy and Spain and spanned both the acute and convalescent phases of COVID-19. The prospective study material was composed of cDNA or gDNA derived from T cells, B-cell-depleted T cells, or PBMCs. The dataset comprised deeply sampled blood TCRbeta repertoires from subjects exposed to, actively infected with, or recovered from COVID-19. A freely available public database, intended as a resource for researchers studying the immune response to SARS-CoV-2, is where the repertoires were released. Samples were obtained from the ongoing ImmuneRACE study (first 160 participants) and from roughly 1,300 subjects provided by 6 global collaborators. Nearly every sample came with metadata listing a de-identified subject ID, COVID-19 status, age in years and sex. Where HLA class I and class II types were available, the types were taken from metadata supplied by the sample provider, not from assay-based typing. Overall results and qualifications from the work: Clinical and demographic metadata were provided uncurated, with the amount varying by source and participant.

This clone was found a few times. The target of this receptor is not known. One base away there is no much larger clone; base qualities are not given. The CDR3 has 12 amino acids, counting the end cysteine and phenylalanine. The sequence is cut down to CDR3 DNA, 36 bases in frame from base 1. The germline V gene yields MDHEN for CDR1 and SYDVKM for CDR2. Whole blood was collected in K2EDTA tubes by collaborating institutions according to the institutions' own protocols. For TCRbeta analysis, collaborators shipped samples in one of three forms: frozen whole blood, isolated PBMCs, or DNA extracted from either of those sample types. TCRbeta CDR3 regions were amplified from genomic DNA by means of the immunoSEQ Assay, a bias-controlled multiplex PCR. Regarding the original processing steps: The number of nucleated cells in each sample was estimated from the amplification of reference gene primers within the assay. Sequence reads were collapsed and filtered to measure the absolute abundance of every unique TCRbeta CDR3 rearrangement. For each sample, productive Simpson clonality was calculated by taking the square root of Simpson's diversity index across productive rearrangements. In its TCRdb copy, this immuneACCESS table keeps in-frame sequences only and misses some clones. Where compared with another copy, unresolved V genes explain less than half of these, and the others have no known cause. That table gives V, J and clone size, and the DNA gave D and trimming. The sample table contains about 88,000 clones; only one count was recorded for roughly 72% of them. The ten largest clones capture approximately 25% of the sample.

The material sequenced was peripheral blood. Recombination connected TRBV28 to TRBJ2-7; no D gene can be assigned with confidence. This TCR derives from an older woman in a cohort sampled during active or convalescent COVID-19. In nucleotide form, the sequence is TGTGGAACCGGGTCTCTCTCCTACGAGCAGTACTTC. Protein translation: CGTGSLSYEQYF.